The 3 T cell receptor beta chains given below trace back to one sample, sequenced in a study of T cells in Graves' hyperthyroidism and ophthalmopathy. Using RNA transcripts as the source, TCR beta CDR3 regions were amplified. An initial round of RT-PCR targeting the TCR CDR3 relied on the HTBI primer set. MiXCR was run by TCRdb on the multiplex PCR reads, yielding one entry per CDR3 protein. Of around 290,000 distinct CDR3 sequences listed, roughly 15% are singletons. The sequencing sample was made of blood. The receptors shown here come from a middle-aged woman with Graves' hyperthyroidism.

In its sample, this clonotype was seen a few times. The J gene is TRBJ2-7, the V gene TRBV30; D gene ambiguous. Trimming removed 1 base from V and 5 bases from J, with 6 bases in between. Per germline, CDR1 GTSNPN and CDR2 SVGIG (reference sequence). The CDR3 has 11 residues. The CDR3 sequence is CAWSEVDEQYF. The CDR3 DNA sequence: TGTGCCTGGAGTGAAGTGGACGAGCAGTACTTC.

By its share, this clonotype is large. The chain carries TRBV28 and TRBJ1-1, with TRBD1 as a possible D gene (6 bases). Per germline, CDR1 MDHEN and CDR2 SYDVKM. V lost 2 bases and J 5 bases, leaving 6 bases between the germline ends. The CDR3 has 12 amino acids. CDR3 loop: CASSLRGTEAFF. The CDR3, as DNA: TGTGCCAGCAGTTTAAGGGGGACTGAAGCTTTCTTT.

This clonotype was detected ten times or more. This sequence joins TRBV7-2 and TRBJ1-1, with D maybe TRBD1 (6 bases). This CDR3 is 14 amino acids long. The ends were cut back, 5 bases at V and 6 bases at J, with 16 bases in the middle. Germline V gives CDR1 SGHTA, CDR2 FQGNSA. The DNA of the CDR3 is TGTGCCAGCAGCCCAGACCCTGCAGGGGCTGAAGCTTTCTTT. Its protein is CASSPDPAGAEAFF.